Each of the 4 T cell receptor beta chains below was sequenced from the same sample in a study of regulatory T cells in long-lasting Graves disease. Noted time point: newly diagnosed GD, antithyroid drugs for less than 3 months. The TCR library was prepared using RNA isolated from PBMCs. The authors built TCR beta libraries using iRepertoire HTBI primers and Arm-PCR of CDR3 regions. TCRdb re-called the multiplex PCR reads with MiXCR, one entry per CDR3 protein. The repertoire holds 200,000 to 250,000 distinct CDR3 sequences, with approximately 18% as singletons. The data were also submitted as part of a second study, on T cells in Graves' hyperthyroidism and ophthalmopathy.

The input for sequencing was peripheral blood mononuclear cells (PBMCs), taken at new diagnosis, from a patient treated with antithyroid drugs. The receptor set was obtained from a woman between 25 and 40 years old with Graves disease.

The chain uses TRBV7-8 and TRBJ2-1; 9 positions agree with TRBD2. The germline V gene encodes CDR1 SGHVS and CDR2 FQNEAQ. The CDR3 extends over 14 amino acids. Losses at the gene ends were 5 bases for V and 8 bases for J; bases not matched to a gene: 7. The CDR3 bases are TGTGCCAGCAGCCTGGGCGGGAGGGCTCATGAGCAGTTCTTC. Its translation: CASSLGGRAHEQFF.

This clonotype was counted at least ten times. J is TRBJ1-2 and V is TRBV27; the D gene is possibly TRBD1 (5 bases). V was pared by 4 bases and J by 8 bases, with 14 bases between. The germline gives CDR1 MNHEY, CDR2 SMNVEV (reference sequence). The CDR3 runs to 13 residues. Here the CDR3 reads CASSSNTGGGYTF. DNA of the CDR3: TGTGCCAGCAGTTCAAATACAGGAGGAGGCTACACCTTC.

This clonotype was detected a few times. V and J are TRBV9 and TRBJ1-2, with 8 bases lining up with TRBD1. This CDR3 region has 17 residues. The J segment lost 3 bases and the V segment lost 0 bases, leaving 10 bases of the junction unmatched. CDR1 is SGDLS and CDR2 is YYNGEE in the germline V gene. The DNA of the CDR3 is TGTGCCAGCAGCGTAGAGGTCGGACAGGGTTCTTACTATGGCTACACCTTC. Translated: CASSVEVGQGSYYGYTF.

This clonotype was found a few times. The J gene is TRBJ2-6, the V gene TRBV5-1; TRBD1 aligns across 9 bases. Germline CDR1 SGHRS, CDR2 YFSETQ. This CDR3 has 17 amino acids. The trim removed 4 bases at V and 0 bases at J, leaving 5 bases unmatched. The CDR3 DNA reads as TGCGCCAGCAGCCCGGGACAGGGTGGCTCTGGGGCCAACGTCCTGACTTTC. This codes for CASSPGQGGSGANVLTF.